This T cell receptor (beta chain) comes out of a study of identical twins (TCRdb year 2016). With regard to the full study: To test whether fetal clonotypes persist, this study deep-sequenced TCR alpha and beta repertoires from monozygotic twins, from unrelated adults of various ages, and from cord blood. To rule out contamination, the twin experiments were replicated at different times with different library preparation protocols. General conclusions and limits of the study: In monozygotic twins, recombination models systematically underestimated out-of-frame TCR alpha sharing, but the models matched the sharing seen between unrelated individuals. Excess twin sharing in beta out-of-frame sequences was weaker because fewer shared sequences lowered the signal-to-noise ratio. Zero-insertion analyses could be partly confounded by invariant T cells such as MAIT and iNKT, though diverse VJ usage argued against such confounding for most clonotypes. Conclusions relied on cross-sectional statistical analysis, since the same donors could not be followed over many years. Fewer insertions were carried by abundant cord blood beta clonotypes, a similar but weaker trend appeared in young adult naive repertoires, and no such trend appeared in memory repertoires. Out-of-frame TCR alpha sequences shared between twins showed an excess of low generation-probability sequences compared with coincidental sharing between unrelated individuals.

CDR1 and CDR2, looked up from the germline V gene (reference sequence), are DFQATT and SNEGSKA. The CDR3 holds 12 amino acids from the cysteine to the phenylalanine. CDR3 DNA is the only sequence kept; it has 36 bases, read in frame from the first base. From V the trimming removes 7 bases and from J it removes 3 bases, while the gene matches leave 5 bases of the junction unaccounted for. Every donor in the study was a healthy Caucasian. Three pairs of female monozygotic twins, all aged 18 to 29 years, made up the twin cohort. CD4+ and CD8+ T cell populations were isolated with positive isolation kits from Invitrogen. With respect to this clonotype: Its antigen remains unidentified. Base qualities are not provided; no much larger clone lies one nucleotide away.

The protocol used for the library was 5' RACE. The sample was run on an Illumina HiSeq 2000. Template switching introduced a universal primer binding site; the final cDNA contained a unique molecular identifier, enabling accurate counting of TCR cDNA molecules. Specific primers in the conserved constant-segment region were used to synthesize first-strand cDNA for the TCR alpha and beta chains. To control for contamination, every cDNA library was double barcoded, receiving both a SMART-Mk sample barcode and Illumina barcodes. TruSeq adapter sequences, together with Illumina sample barcodes, were added in two successive PCR steps. The Illumina HiSeq platform was used with custom primers to sequence TCR alpha and beta cDNA libraries. The authors' pipeline ran thus. MiGEC was used to process raw reads and extract unique molecular identifiers, and MiXCR was used to find CDR3 positions. Recombination models were inferred per individual with the repgenHMM and IGoR tools using an EM algorithm. Shared clonotypes were analyzed with the tcR package in R, and sharing was normalized by the product of cloneset sizes. Out-of-frame nonproductive sequences were analyzed to study raw recombination free of thymic and clonal selection effects. The public reads were reprocessed in TCRdb via fastp at Q25 and MiXCR, keeping in-frame beta chains. All rows with the same CDR3 protein become a single entry with the most common DNA and genes. The V and J calls and clone size come from TCRdb's table, not from the authors' own analysis. This sample has approximately 210,000 distinct CDR3 sequences in its table, and 15% to 20% of those were observed once. In total, the top ten clones hold less than 45% of the sample.

Separately, the same data were catalogued under a study of T cells expressing NK-cell markers. According to the second study: In sorted CD3+CD56+NKG2C+, CD3+CD56+NKG2C- and CD3+CD56-NKG2C+ T-cell subsets from eight donors, TCR beta-chain repertoires were profiled. Of the eight sequenced donors, seven were found to be HCMV-seropositive and one was found to be HCMV-seronegative. To restrict sorting to alphabetaTCR-expressing T cells, an anti-gammadeltaTCR antibody was added in several experiments. In five to seven donors, the dominant CD3+CD56+NKG2C+ clonotypes were among the top 10 CD8+ clonotypes and accounted for about 1.0-7.5% of CD8+ T cells. Those dominant clonotypes were again the most abundant among CD3+CD56-NKG2C+ cells in several donors, at roughly 25-65%. Whether the expanded NKG2C-expressing T cell clones were specific for HCMV antigens was left unclear. Randomly selected healthy volunteers, three men and five women, were used as the eight sequenced donors. HCMV serostatus was determined by detecting HCMV-specific IgG in serum with a commercial ELISA kit. Reads were demultiplexed and grouped by UMI with MIGEC, and clonotypes were assembled and quantified with MiTCR. To remove erroneous sequences, TCR cDNA sequences were retained only when supported by two or more reads. Downstream repertoire analysis used the tcR package, and clonotypes were matched across fractions by CDR3 nucleotide sequence plus V segment. VDJmatch was used to annotate antigen specificity against VDJdb, with one amino acid substitution allowed in CDR3.

Here the chain combines TRBV20-1 and TRBJ2-7; a stretch of 8 junction bases matches TRBD1. The clonotype was recovered from a woman younger than 35 in good health. Material for sequencing was CD8+ T cells sorted from blood. The CDR3 protein sequence reads: CSGQGTDYEQYF. The bases are TGCAGTGGACAGGGGACGGACTACGAGCAGTACTTC.